The 28 T cell receptor beta chains in this list originate from one sample, sequenced in a study of CD8 T cells in ankylosing spondylitis. Whole-study findings and limits: What appeared characteristic of ankylosing spondylitis blood was a TCR beta motif of seven to nine highly homologous variants.

TCRdb re-called the 5' RACE reads through MiXCR, storing one row per CDR3 protein. Among about 200,000 distinct CDR3 sequences, 7% to 8% were seen once, and the ten largest hold 13% to 15%. No antigen has been assigned to these receptors. The sequenced sample was blood, either unsorted or a sorted T cell fraction (not recorded which). These receptors were obtained from a male donor with ankylosing spondylitis.

This clonotype was observed many times. The chain links TRBV7-2 to TRBJ2-2, with D unclear. The V end lost 0 bases, the J end lost 5 bases, and 7 bases lay between the germline ends. CDR3 length: 14 residues. CDR1 and CDR2 (germline): SGHTA, FQGNSA. The CDR3 is CASSLALRTGELFF. The CDR3 region has the DNA TGTGCCAGCAGCTTAGCCCTCAGAACCGGGGAGCTGTTTTTT.

The sample holds many counts of this clonotype. V and J are TRBV6-2 or TRBV6-3 and TRBJ1-2; weak D call: TRBD1 (5 bases). CDR1 MNHEY and CDR2 SVGEGT come from the germline V gene. Trimming pared 7 bases from V and 6 bases from J, leaving 15 bases between. CDR3 size: 13 residues. For the CDR3, the DNA is TGTGCCAGCAAAAAGGGACTAAGGGATGGCTACACCTTC. It specifies CASKKGLRDGYTF.

V usage is TRBV5-1 and J usage is TRBJ2-5; the match to TRBD1 covers 9 bases. In germline, CDR1 is SGHRS, CDR2 YFSETQ. V gave up 6 bases and J gave up 4 bases; unmatched junction bases: 13. This CDR3 has 16 amino acids. DNA of the CDR3: TGCGCCAGCACCTACCAGGGACAGGGAGTAGGAGAGACCCAGTACTTC. It codes for CASTYQGQGVGETQYF.

This clonotype showed up many times. The J gene is TRBJ2-3, the V gene TRBV30; no firm D call. This CDR3 has 14 amino acids. V lost 3 bases to trimming and J lost 0 bases, with 10 bases between them. CDR1 and CDR2 (germline): GTSNPN, SVGIG (reference sequence). CDR3 sequence: CAWSPHSSTDTQYF. For the CDR3, the DNA is TGTGCCTGGAGCCCACACTCTAGCACAGATACGCAGTATTTT.

The chain employs TRBV2 and TRBJ2-2, with D possibly being TRBD1 (5 bases). V dropped 2 bases and J dropped 0 bases, with 16 bases sitting between them. Germline assignment: CDR1 SNHLY and CDR2 FYNNEI. CDR3 length equals 18 residues. CDR3 in DNA: TGTGCCAGCAGTGAACAGGGTCTTCGCATCTCGAACACCGGGGAGCTGTTTTTT. Protein product: CASSEQGLRISNTGELFF.

This clonotype was counted at least ten times. The chain combines TRBV15 with TRBJ2-7; D gene ambiguous. Germline loops: CDR1 LNHNV, CDR2 YYDKDF (reference sequence). The V end was cut by 6 bases, the J end by 0 bases, with 9 bases between. The CDR3 length is 13 residues. Here the CDR3 DNA reads TGTGCCACCAGAGACCGAAGCTCCTACGAGCAGTACTTC. This codes for CATRDRSSYEQYF.

Regarding this clonotype: A much larger clone is a single base away; this may be a read error. The chain has TRBV4-3 and TRBJ2-5, with D possibly matching TRBD2 (6 bases). The length of the CDR3 is 14 residues. Germline V lookup: CDR1 LGHNA, CDR2 YSLEER. As DNA, the CDR3 is TGCGCCACCAGCCAGGACGGGGGTAGGGAGACCCAGTACTTC. Protein product: CATSQDGGRETQYF.

This clonotype was seen many times. V usage is TRBV25-1 and J usage is TRBJ1-1, with 7 bases identical to TRBD1. The CDR3 has 14 residues. With 6 bases clipped from V and 7 bases from J, the junction kept 11 bases outside the gene matches. Per germline, CDR1 MGHDK and CDR2 SYGVNS. DNA for the CDR3: TGTGCCAGCAGGAGCAGGGGGTCTACGAATGAAGCTTTCTTT. This encodes CASRSRGSTNEAFF.

The sample holds many counts of this clonotype. The gene calls are TRBV20-1 and TRBJ2-3, with TRBD1 as a possible D gene (6 bases). Germline values: CDR1 DFQATT, CDR2 SNEGSKA (reference sequence). The V and J ends lost 6 bases and 3 bases respectively, with 10 bases between them. CDR3 length: 12 residues. CDR3 DNA sequence: TGCAGTGCCCCCGGACAGACAGATACGCAGTATTTT. Translated: CSAPGQTDTQYF.

This clonotype has at least ten counts. The chain has TRBV5-5 and TRBJ2-7; no definite D call. V gave up 4 bases and J gave up 2 bases, with 16 bases separating them. This CDR3 has 15 residues. Germline values: CDR1 SGHKS, CDR2 YYEKEE (reference sequence). CDR3 protein: CASSPLPDGTYEQYF. In nucleotides, the CDR3 is TGTGCCAGCAGCCCCCTCCCGGACGGAACCTACGAGCAGTACTTC. The variable domain in full, completed from reference TRBV5-5 and TRBJ2-7, reads DAGVTQSPTHLIKTRGQQVTLRCSPISGHKSVSWYQQVLGQGPQFIFQYYEKEERGRGNFPDRFSARQFPNYSSELNVNALLLGDSALYLCASSPLPDGTYEQYFGPGTRLTVT.

This clonotype appeared many times. The chain links TRBV5-6 to TRBJ1-5, with no clear D. V was pared by 0 bases and J by 6 bases, with 13 bases between. The germline V gene encodes CDR1 SGHDT and CDR2 YYEEEE. The CDR3 spans 15 residues. The CDR3 loop reads CASSLGVRGGQPQHF. As DNA, the CDR3 is TGTGCCAGCAGCTTGGGTGTACGGGGAGGTCAGCCCCAGCATTTT.

In this sample, this clonotype turned up once. The chain recombines TRBV4-1 with TRBJ2-3; 9 bases line up with TRBD2. Germline V CDR1 and CDR2: MGHRA, YSYEKL. V lost 4 bases and J lost 0; bases outside the gene matches: 11. The CDR3 length is 18 residues. The DNA of the CDR3 is TGCGCCAGCAGCCGCCCGATTAGCGGGGGAGATAGCACAGATACGCAGTATTTT. As protein: CASSRPISGGDSTDTQYF.

This clonotype occurred many times. The chain uses TRBV5-6 and TRBJ2-1; the match to TRBD2 covers 8 bases. CDR3 length: 14 amino acids. The trim removed 0 bases at V and 5 bases at J, leaving 1 base unmatched. Germline lookup yields CDR1 SGHDT and CDR2 YYEEEE. CDR3 DNA: TGTGCCAGCAGCTTGGGCGGGGGGCACAATGAGCAGTTCTTC. Amino acid sequence: CASSLGGGHNEQFF.

This clonotype was counted at least ten times. The chain employs TRBV9 and TRBJ2-1; 8 nucleotides align to TRBD2. The CDR3 is 14 residues long. Looked up from germline, CDR1 is SGDLS and CDR2 is YYNGEE. The trim removed 3 bases at V and 4 bases at J, leaving 3 bases unmatched. In nucleotides, the CDR3 is TGTGCCAGCAGCGCCGGGACTAGGTACAATGAGCAGTTCTTC. The encoded protein is CASSAGTRYNEQFF. Based on the CDR3 plus reference TRBV9 and TRBJ2-1, the full variable domain is DSGVTQTPKHLITATGQRVTLRCSPRSGDLSVYWYQQSLDQGLQFLIQYYNGEERAKGNILERFSAQQFPDLHSELNLSSLELGDSALYFCASSAGTRYNEQFFGPGTRLTVL.

Many counts were recorded for this clonotype. This chain joins TRBV21-1 and TRBJ1-2; the table assigns TRBD1, which was not confirmed against the DNA. TRBV21-1 is tagged as a pseudogene. The CDR3 has 15 amino acids. CDR3 loop: CASSKGQGKDYGYTF. The DNA for the CDR3 is TGTGCCAGCAGCAAGGGGCAGGGGAAGGACTATGGCTACACCTTC.

The table lists this clonotype with a few counts. The chain is built from TRBV18 and TRBJ2-5; TRBD2 is a possible D gene (6 bases). The germline V gene encodes CDR1 KGHSH and CDR2 LQKENI. V was clipped by 2 bases and J by 2 bases, with 18 bases between them. The CDR3 sequence is 17 residues long. Here the CDR3 reads CASSPTRGAIGQETQYF. The CDR3 DNA follows: TGTGCCAGCTCACCAACGCGCGGGGCGATAGGTCAAGAGACCCAGTACTTC.

This clonotype was counted at least ten times. The gene calls are TRBV5-6 and TRBJ2-3; 10 bases map to TRBD2. V lost 4 bases to trimming and J lost 4 bases; unmatched junction nucleotides: 9. Per the germline V gene, CDR1 is SGHDT and CDR2 is YYEEEE. The CDR3 is 16 residues long. CDR3 nucleotide sequence: TGTGCCAGCAGCAGACGAGCGGGAGGGCGGTCAGATACGCAGTATTTT. Translating it yields CASSRRAGGRSDTQYF. The full variable domain, rest sourced from reference TRBV5-6 and TRBJ2-3, is DAGVTQSPTHLIKTRGQQVTLRCSPKSGHDTVSWYQQALGQGPQFIFQYYEEEERQRGNFPDRFSGHQFPNYSSELNVNALLLGDSALYLCASSRRAGGRSDTQYFGPGTRLTVL.

This clonotype was seen at least ten times. V usage is TRBV7-8 and J usage is TRBJ2-1; D is perhaps TRBD2 (5 bases). Trimming cost V 5 bases and J 3 bases, with 8 bases left between them. Germline CDR1 and CDR2: SGHVS and FQNEAQ. CDR3 size: 13 residues. The CDR3 loop is CASSLRVYNEQFF. CDR3 coding DNA: TGTGCCAGCAGCCTGCGGGTCTACAATGAGCAGTTCTTC.

This clonotype was observed at least ten times. The chain is built from TRBV7-6 and TRBJ1-1; D not certain. The germline gives CDR1 SGHVS, CDR2 FNYEAQ. V lost 3 bases and J lost 6, with 8 bases in between. This CDR3 has 12 residues. CDR3 sequence: CASSFGTSEAFF. CDR3 DNA sequence: TGTGCCAGCAGCTTCGGAACTTCTGAAGCTTTCTTT.

The sample holds many counts of this clonotype. J is TRBJ1-1 and V is TRBV11-2; D not resolved. The CDR3 is made up of 13 amino acids. Per germline, CDR1 SGHAT and CDR2 FQNNGV. Trimming removed 1 base at V and 4 bases at J, with 7 bases between. The CDR3, as DNA: TGTGCCAGCAGCTTAGGCCTGAGCACTGAAGCTTTCTTT. It translates to CASSLGLSTEAFF. The complete variable domain, with remaining parts taken from reference TRBV11-2 and TRBJ1-1, reads EAGVAQSPRYKIIEKRQSVAFWCNPISGHATLYWYQQILGQGPKLLIQFQNNGVVDDSQLPKDRFSAERLKGVDSTLKIQPAKLEDSAVYLCASSLGLSTEAFFGQGTRLTVV.

This clonotype appeared many times. The rearrangement uses TRBV3-1 and TRBJ2-5; TRBD1 aligns across 7 bases. The germline CDR1 and CDR2 sequences are LGHDT and YNNKEL (reference sequence). The CDR3 is 16 amino acids. The V and J ends lost 4 bases and 2 bases, in that order; junction bases with no gene match: 10. CDR3 residues: CASSLGTGAIQETQYF. CDR3 nucleotides: TGTGCCAGCAGCCTAGGAACAGGGGCGATACAAGAGACCCAGTACTTC.

V and J are TRBV7-9 and TRBJ2-3; TRBD2 matches 8 bases. Germline lookup yields CDR1 SEHNR and CDR2 FQNEAQ (reference sequence). The CDR3 contains 15 residues. V lost 8 bases, J lost 3 bases, and 10 bases stayed unmatched. The CDR3 nucleotides read TGTGCCAGCGTCCCGGGGGGGCGAGGTACAGATACGCAGTATTTT. Its protein is CASVPGGRGTDTQYF.

This clonotype was recorded a few times. This chain joins TRBV9 and TRBJ1-6; D is undetermined. Germline loops: CDR1 SGDLS, CDR2 YYNGEE. The CDR3 runs 9 residues. This chain's CDR3 is CAGPSPLHF. The CDR3 DNA follows: TGTGCAGGTCCTTCACCCCTCCACTTT.

This clonotype was seen ten or more times. The V gene is TRBV7-2, the J gene TRBJ1-2; D remains ambiguous. Between the trimmed V and J ends, which lost 2 bases and 6 bases, there was a span of 7 bases. Germline CDR1 and CDR2: SGHTA and FQGNSA. This CDR3 spans 12 amino acids. CDR3 sequence reads: CASSLYKDGYTF. The CDR3 DNA sequence: TGTGCCAGCAGCTTATATAAGGATGGCTACACCTTC.

The V call is TRBV28, the J call TRBJ2-7, with a possible D match to TRBD1 (5 bases). Between the trimmed V and J ends, which lost 6 bases and 0 bases, there was a span of 9 bases. Germline assignment: CDR1 MDHEN and CDR2 SYDVKM. CDR3 size: 13 residues. CDR3 region: CASRPRASYEQYF. CDR3 in DNA: TGTGCCAGCAGACCCAGGGCCTCCTACGAGCAGTACTTC.

This clonotype was detected ten times or more. The V gene is TRBV29-1, the J gene TRBJ2-7; no firm D call. CDR1 is SQVTM, CDR2 ANQGSEA, per germline. The V end was cut by 7 bases, the J end by 3 bases, with 10 bases between. The CDR3 has 11 amino acids. CDR3 bases: TGCAGCGCCGATGCAGGCTACGAGCAGTACTTC. This translates into CSADAGYEQYF.

Ten or more counts support this clonotype. The chain couples TRBV12-3 or TRBV12-4 to TRBJ1-1; D is undetermined. With 2 bases removed from V and 5 bases from J, the gap between germline ends came to 9 bases. The CDR3 length is 13 residues. The CDR3 region is CASSLRWYTEAFF. The CDR3 DNA reads as TGTGCCAGCAGTTTAAGGTGGTATACTGAAGCTTTCTTT.

This clonotype was counted at least ten times. V is TRBV12-3 or TRBV12-4 and J is TRBJ2-7; D uncertain. V lost 5 bases to trimming and J lost 2 bases, with 10 bases between them. The CDR3 sequence is 13 residues long. This CDR3 reads CASSAAVTYEQYF. CDR3 DNA sequence: TGTGCCAGCAGTGCCGCAGTAACCTACGAGCAGTACTTC.